The T cell receptor (beta chain) under discussion was sequenced for a study of cytomegalovirus exposure and HLA in healthy donors (dated by TCRdb to the late 2010s). About the study as a whole: The 666 repertoires of the first cohort and the roughly 110 validation repertoires were produced on the same platform, according to a later analysis. The study aimed to test whether signatures of past pathogen exposure could be identified by cataloging public T cell receptors. In addition to the first cohort of around 670 subjects, a separate validation cohort of about 120 different subjects was used. To predict cytomegalovirus infection status, the study combined high-throughput TCR immunosequencing, statistical association of individual TCRs with disease status, and machine learning.

What the work shows at the level of the full study, not this receptor alone: A later analysis found that TCRs clustered in the first cohort also tended to co-occur in the roughly 110 validation repertoires, with about 94% of cluster scores above 0. According to the authors, the approach could potentially be generalized to other disease states and immunological phenotypes. In both the original and validation cohorts, the classifier was reported to diagnose cytomegalovirus status with high specificity and sensitivity. A later analysis lacked HLA typing for the validation cohort, so it scored co-occurrence in that cohort across all 120 repertoires. In vitro tests confirmed that a few of the cytomegalovirus-associated TCR beta chains recognize cytomegalovirus antigens. While some public TCRs were present in many individuals, most TCR sequences turned up only very rarely across donors. The study gave a list of 150 to 200 TCR beta chains associated with cytomegalovirus.

As regards this clone: No cognate antigen has been identified for it. No quality values exist for individual bases; no much larger clone is one base distant.

Inclusive of the bounding cysteine and phenylalanine, the CDR3 is 14 residues long. Only the CDR3 DNA is retained, 42 bases long and in frame from the first base. The trim is 6 bases for V and 2 bases for J, with a gap of 14 bases between the germline ends. According to the germline V gene (reference sequence), CDR1 reads LNHDA and CDR2 reads SQIVND. The method behind the library was the immunoSEQ multiplex PCR assay. As for the authors' bioinformatics: A statistical classification framework was built for diagnosing cytomegalovirus status from the catalog of TCR beta chain sequences. The clones in this table, taken by TCRdb from immuneACCESS, are in-frame only. Not every clone is retained; where verified, under half of the shortfall comes from an unresolved V gene, and the cause of the rest is unknown. Clonal size and the V and J genes are those of that table, whereas D and trimming came from the DNA. The sample contains under 250,000 clones, 81% of them found a single time. The top ten constitute 1% to 1.5% of the sample.

Separate from the roughly 650-subject first cohort, the validation cohort of 120 subjects was the group to which the donors belonged. This clonotype originated in a woman aged 25 to 39 in good health and CMV-seronegative. Material: PBMCs. This chain joins TRBV19 to TRBJ2-7; the D gene is perhaps TRBD1, from 6 matching bases. The DNA sequence follows: TGTGCCAGTAGGCTCCGGGACACCGCCTACGAGCAGTACTTC. This is translated as CASRLRDTAYEQYF. The reference TRBV19 and TRBJ2-7 proteins fill in what lies around the CDR3, so the full variable domain reads DGGITQSPKYLFRKEGQNVTLSCEQNLNHDAMYWYRQDPGQGLRLIYYSQIVNDFQKGDIAEGYSVSREKKESFPLTVTSAQKNPTAFYLCASRLRDTAYEQYFGPGTRLTVT.